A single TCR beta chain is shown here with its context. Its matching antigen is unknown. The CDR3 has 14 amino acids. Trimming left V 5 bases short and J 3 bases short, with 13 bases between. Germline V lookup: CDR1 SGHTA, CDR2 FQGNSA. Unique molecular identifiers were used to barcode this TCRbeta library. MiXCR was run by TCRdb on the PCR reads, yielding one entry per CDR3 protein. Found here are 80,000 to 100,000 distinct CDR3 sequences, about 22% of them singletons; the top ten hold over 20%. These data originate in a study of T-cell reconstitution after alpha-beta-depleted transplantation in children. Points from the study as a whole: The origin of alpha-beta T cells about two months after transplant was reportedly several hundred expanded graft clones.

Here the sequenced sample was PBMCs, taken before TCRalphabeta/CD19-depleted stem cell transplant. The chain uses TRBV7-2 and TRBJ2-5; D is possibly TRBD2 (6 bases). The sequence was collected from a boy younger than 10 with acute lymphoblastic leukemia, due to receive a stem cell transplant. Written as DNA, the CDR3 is TGTGCCAGCAGCCCAAGCGGAGGGGAAGAGACCCAGTACTTC. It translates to CASSPSGGEETQYF.